Presented here are 26 T cell receptor beta chains from one specimen sequenced in a study of cytomegalovirus exposure and HLA in healthy donors. Clones were read by immunoSEQ multiplex PCR, and TCRdb kept only the in-frame ones, dropping some. Of some 150,000 clones listed, about 89% were seen once; the top ten hold about 3.5%. The source material was PBMCs. These receptor sequences come from a woman aged 18-30 years in good health and CMV-seropositive.

V is TRBV6-6 and J is TRBJ2-1; 7 bases are shared with TRBD2. Germline loops: CDR1 MNHNY, CDR2 SVGAGI (reference sequence). J gave up 8 bases and V 6 bases, and 16 bases lay outside the gene matches. The CDR3 is made up of 16 amino acids. The CDR3 DNA reads TGTGCCAGCAGAGCTGTAGCGGGTGGGTATTCTCATGAGCAGTTCTTC. This codes for CASRAVAGGYSHEQFF.

The V call is TRBV28, the J call TRBJ2-6; D is perhaps TRBD1 (5 bases). The CDR3 has 15 residues. The V gene lost 6 bases and the J gene lost 4 bases, with 13 bases spanning the gap. Per the germline V gene, CDR1 is MDHEN and CDR2 is SYDVKM. The CDR3 protein is CASSSQGRGANVLTF. The CDR3 region has the DNA TGTGCCAGCAGCTCCCAGGGTAGAGGGGCCAACGTCCTGACTTTC. The full variable domain, in which reference TRBV28 and TRBJ2-6 provide the parts outside the CDR3, is DVKVTQSSRYLVKRTGEKVFLECVQDMDHENMFWYRQDPGLGLRLIYFSYDVKMKEKGDIPEGYSVSREKKERFSLILESASTNQTSMYLCASSSQGRGANVLTFGAGSRLTVL.

The chain has TRBV6-5 and TRBJ2-5; 10 bases align to TRBD2. Germline trimming cut 7 bases from V and 1 base from J; bases unmatched to any gene: 6. CDR1 and CDR2 from the germline V gene are MNHEY and SVGAGI. The CDR3 is made up of 15 amino acids. The DNA for the CDR3 is TGTGCCAGCACCCCTAGCGGGAGCGCCCAAGAGACCCAGTACTTC. Its translation is CASTPSGSAQETQYF.

The rearrangement joins TRBV7-2 to TRBJ2-7, with TRBD2 identical over 7 bases. The ends lost 5 bases at V and 6 bases at J; junction bases unmatched: 7. Germline lookup yields CDR1 SGHTA and CDR2 FQGNSA. The CDR3 is 13 residues long. The DNA of the CDR3 is TGTGCCAGCAGCGCCCGACTAGCTGGCGAGCAGTACTTC. Residues: CASSARLAGEQYF.

The rearrangement links TRBV15 to TRBJ2-3, with a weak D call TRBD1 (5 bases). Trimming pared 1 base from V and 1 base from J, leaving 21 bases between. Germline V gene lookup returns CDR1 LNHNV and CDR2 YYDKDF (reference sequence). This CDR3 contains 19 residues. CDR3 DNA: TGTGCCACCAGCAGAGGAAGAGGTTTTCGGACACAGGGCACAGATACGCAGTATTTT. It encodes CATSRGRGFRTQGTDTQYF.

This CDR3 reads CASSPVGGGISNQPQHF. CDR3 DNA sequence: TGTGCCAGCAGTCCCGTCGGGGGAGGGATTAGCAATCAGCCCCAGCATTTT. The chain is built from TRBV27 and TRBJ1-5; weak D call: TRBD1 (5 bases). The CDR3 is made up of 17 amino acids. Germline V gene sequence: CDR1 MNHEY, CDR2 SMNVEV (reference sequence). Trimming removed 5 bases from V and 0 bases from J, with 17 bases in between.

This clone is a singleton in its sample. The rearrangement joins TRBV28 to TRBJ1-1; TRBD1 is a possible D gene (5 bases). This CDR3 spans 14 amino acids. V lost 1 base and J 0 bases, leaving 6 bases between the germline ends. Per germline, CDR1 MDHEN and CDR2 SYDVKM. This CDR3 reads CASSLSGVNTEAFF. The DNA of the CDR3 is TGTGCCAGCAGTTTATCGGGGGTGAACACTGAAGCTTTCTTT.

Only a few counts were recorded for this clone. The J gene is TRBJ2-7, the V gene TRBV5-1; 10 bases are shared with TRBD2. Unmatched junction bases numbered 5, after V lost 0 bases and J lost 5 bases. Germline CDR1 and CDR2: SGHRS and YFSETQ. CDR3 length: 15 amino acids. CDR3 bases: TGCGCCAGCAGCTTGGTTACTAGCGGGACCCACGAGCAGTACTTC. Its translation is CASSLVTSGTHEQYF. The variable domain in full, with the rest retrieved from reference TRBV5-1 and TRBJ2-7, is KAGVTQTPRYLIKTRGQQVTLSCSPISGHRSVSWYQQTPGQGLQFLFEYFSETQRNKGNFPGRFSGRQFSNSRSEMNVSTLELGDSALYLCASSLVTSGTHEQYFGPGTRLTVT.

The genes are TRBV7-9 and TRBJ2-1, with TRBD2 identical over 10 bases. Germline CDR1 is SEHNR and CDR2 is FQNEAQ (reference sequence). This CDR3 region has 18 residues. The ends lost 5 bases at V and 4 bases at J; junction bases unmatched: 14. This CDR3 reads CASSASPLAGVIYNEQFF. DNA of the CDR3: TGTGCCAGCAGCGCATCACCTCTAGCGGGAGTAATTTACAATGAGCAGTTCTTC.

The chain employs TRBV28 and TRBJ2-5, with 7 bases lining up with TRBD2. There are 17 residues in the CDR3. V lost 8 bases to trimming and J lost 3 bases; unmatched junction nucleotides: 18. Looked up from germline, CDR1 is MDHEN and CDR2 is SYDVKM. The CDR3 spells CASPYRRRDYSKETQYF. For the CDR3, the DNA is TGTGCCAGCCCTTACCGGCGAAGGGACTACAGTAAAGAGACCCAGTACTTC.

The count of this clone is one. J is TRBJ1-3 and V is TRBV4-1; no firm D call. Germline CDR1 reads MGHRA; CDR2 reads YSYEKL. Between the trimmed V and J ends, which lost 0 bases and 0 bases, there was a span of 15 bases. There are 18 residues in the CDR3. The CDR3 nucleotides are TGCGCCAGCAGCCAAGATCGGAACGGGGATCTCTCTGGAAACACCATATATTTT. Protein product: CASSQDRNGDLSGNTIYF.

The chain uses TRBV9 and TRBJ1-5, with 9 bases lining up with TRBD1. Trimming at V came to 3 bases and at J to 2 bases, leaving 6 bases not matched to a gene. The germline gives CDR1 SGDLS, CDR2 YYNGEE. The CDR3 runs 16 residues. CDR3 in amino acids: CASSGGTGYGNQPQHF. The CDR3 DNA reads TGTGCCAGCAGCGGGGGGACAGGGTATGGCAATCAGCCCCAGCATTTT.

V usage is TRBV5-6 and J usage is TRBJ2-2; 8 bases match TRBD1. With V trimmed by 6 bases and J by 2 bases, 9 bases remained unmatched. CDR1 and CDR2 (germline): SGHDT, YYEEEE. The CDR3 loop spans 16 amino acids. DNA of the CDR3: TGTGCCAGCAACATCCCCGGACAGGGTAACACCGGGGAGCTGTTTTTT. It is translated as CASNIPGQGNTGELFF.

The V and J genes are TRBV5-1 and TRBJ1-4; tentative D call: TRBD1 (5 bases). The CDR3 contains 16 residues. V was trimmed by 4 bases and J by 7 bases, leaving 20 bases between them. From germline, CDR1 is SGHRS and CDR2 YFSETQ. CDR3 protein: CASSPPRDWLSEKLFF. CDR3 DNA sequence: TGCGCCAGCAGCCCACCCCGGGACTGGCTCTCTGAAAAACTGTTTTTT.

The chain links TRBV28 to TRBJ1-5; D possibly corresponds to TRBD1 (5 bases). Germline assignment: CDR1 MDHEN and CDR2 SYDVKM. The CDR3 runs to 13 residues. Deletions cut 2 bases from V and 8 bases from J, with 10 bases between. The CDR3 DNA sequence: TGTGCCAGCAGTTTACCAGGGCTAGAGCCCCAGCATTTT. Its protein is CASSLPGLEPQHF.

In its sample, this clone was seen once. This chain links TRBV28 with TRBJ2-3; D is possibly TRBD1 (5 bases). Germline assignment: CDR1 MDHEN and CDR2 SYDVKM. The CDR3 runs 16 residues. The germline V and J ends were trimmed by 7 bases and 3 bases, with 20 bases remaining between them. The CDR3 DNA follows: TGTGCCAGCAACACTGCGGCCAGGGTTGGGACAGATACGCAGTATTTT. Translation: CASNTAARVGTDTQYF.

The CDR3, as DNA: TGTGCCAGCAGCCAGGACAGGGGTCACACTGAAGCTTTCTTT. It yields the protein CASSQDRGHTEAFF. This chain joins TRBV11-2 and TRBJ1-1; 9 nucleotides align to TRBD1. From germline, CDR1 is SGHAT and CDR2 FQNNGV. V dropped 5 bases and J dropped 3; count of bases not matched to a gene: 4. The CDR3 contains 14 residues.

V and J are TRBV7-9 and TRBJ2-7; D is ambiguous. The length of the CDR3 is 14 residues. V dropped 2 bases and J dropped 4 bases, with 12 bases sitting between them. Germline V gene sequence: CDR1 SEHNR, CDR2 FQNEAQ (reference sequence). The CDR3 coding sequence is TGTGCCAGCAGCTTATCGCAGATTGCTTACGAGCAGTACTTC. Its protein is CASSLSQIAYEQYF.

This sequence joins TRBV15 and TRBJ2-3, with TRBD2 identical over 8 bases. The germline V gene encodes CDR1 LNHNV and CDR2 YYDKDF (reference sequence). With V trimmed by 7 bases and J by 3 bases, 9 bases remained unmatched. The CDR3 spans 15 residues. This CDR3 reads CATNEAGAVTDTQYF. The DNA for the CDR3 is TGTGCCACCAATGAAGCGGGAGCAGTTACAGATACGCAGTATTTT.

The V call is TRBV7-4, the J call TRBJ2-7, with TRBD2 matching 7 bases. Germline V gives CDR1 SGHVT, CDR2 SQSDAQ. Trimming cost V 4 bases and J 2 bases; bases outside gene matches: 8. The CDR3 has 15 residues. The CDR3 reads CASSSFLAEAYEQYF. Here the CDR3 DNA reads TGTGCCAGCAGCTCATTCCTAGCGGAAGCCTACGAGCAGTACTTC.

The rearrangement links TRBV18 to TRBJ2-5; D gene ambiguous. Germline CDR1 KGHSH, CDR2 LQKENI. V lost 6 bases to trimming and J lost 5 bases, with 10 bases between them. The length of the CDR3 is 12 residues. The CDR3 bases are TGTGCCAGCTCCCTCTCGGAGGAGACCCAGTACTTC. As protein: CASSLSEETQYF.

CDR3 loop: CASSLAGTATNEKLFF. The CDR3 DNA reads as TGTGCCAGCAGCTTAGCAGGGACAGCAACTAATGAAAAACTGTTTTTT. This rearrangement joins TRBV11-3 to TRBJ1-4; 7 positions match TRBD1. Germline V lookup: CDR1 SGHNT, CDR2 YENEEA. After removal of 1 base from V and 0 bases from J, the junction contained 2 bases not matched to a gene. CDR3 length: 16 residues.

The chain combines TRBV7-2 with TRBJ1-2; 10 bases fit TRBD1. Trimming removed 2 bases from V and 7 bases from J; junction bases left unmatched: 16. Germline CDR1 is SGHTA and CDR2 is FQGNSA. The CDR3 totals 18 residues. In DNA form, the CDR3 reads TGTGCCAGCAGCTTACGGATACGGGACAGGGGATATCGTGCTGGCTACACCTTC. This sequence encodes CASSLRIRDRGYRAGYTF. The full variable domain, completed using reference TRBV7-2 and TRBJ1-2, is GAGVSQSPSNKVTEKGKDVELRCDPISGHTALYWYRQSLGQGLEFLIYFQGNSAPDKSGLPSDRFSAERTGGSVSTLTIQRTQQEDSAVYLCASSLRIRDRGYRAGYTFGSGTRLTVV.

V gene TRBV6-5 combines with J gene TRBJ2-3; D gene ambiguous. The CDR3 is made up of 13 amino acids. Looked up from germline, CDR1 is MNHEY and CDR2 is SVGAGI. Trimming shortened V by 2 bases and J by 6 bases, and 9 bases separated the two germline ends. The CDR3 region has the DNA TGTGCCAGCAGTTACAGCCTGTTGGATACGCAGTATTTT. Translation: CASSYSLLDTQYF.

Here the CDR3 reads CASNPTDRVIGELFF. The CDR3 coding sequence is TGTGCCAGCAACCCTACGGACAGGGTGATTGGGGAGCTGTTTTTT. The V gene is TRBV7-9, the J gene TRBJ2-2, with 8 bases matching TRBD1. In germline, CDR1 is SEHNR, CDR2 FQNEAQ (reference sequence). This CDR3 is built from 15 residues. After removal of 7 bases from V and 8 bases from J, the junction contained 12 bases not matched to a gene. The whole variable domain, remainder taken from reference TRBV7-9 and TRBJ2-2, is DTGVSQNPRHKITKRGQNVTFRCDPISEHNRLYWYRQTLGQGPEFLTYFQNEAQLEKSRLLSDRFSAERPKGSFSTLEIQRTEQGDSAMYLCASNPTDRVIGELFFGEGSRLTVL.

V usage is TRBV4-1 and J usage is TRBJ2-1; TRBD2 aligns across 11 bases. From germline, CDR1 is MGHRA and CDR2 YSYEKL. V lost 0 bases, J lost 3 bases, and 1 base stayed unmatched. This CDR3 spans 16 amino acids. The CDR3 coding sequence is TGCGCCAGCAGCCAAGAAGGGACTAGCGGCTACAATGAGCAGTTCTTC. It codes for CASSQEGTSGYNEQFF.